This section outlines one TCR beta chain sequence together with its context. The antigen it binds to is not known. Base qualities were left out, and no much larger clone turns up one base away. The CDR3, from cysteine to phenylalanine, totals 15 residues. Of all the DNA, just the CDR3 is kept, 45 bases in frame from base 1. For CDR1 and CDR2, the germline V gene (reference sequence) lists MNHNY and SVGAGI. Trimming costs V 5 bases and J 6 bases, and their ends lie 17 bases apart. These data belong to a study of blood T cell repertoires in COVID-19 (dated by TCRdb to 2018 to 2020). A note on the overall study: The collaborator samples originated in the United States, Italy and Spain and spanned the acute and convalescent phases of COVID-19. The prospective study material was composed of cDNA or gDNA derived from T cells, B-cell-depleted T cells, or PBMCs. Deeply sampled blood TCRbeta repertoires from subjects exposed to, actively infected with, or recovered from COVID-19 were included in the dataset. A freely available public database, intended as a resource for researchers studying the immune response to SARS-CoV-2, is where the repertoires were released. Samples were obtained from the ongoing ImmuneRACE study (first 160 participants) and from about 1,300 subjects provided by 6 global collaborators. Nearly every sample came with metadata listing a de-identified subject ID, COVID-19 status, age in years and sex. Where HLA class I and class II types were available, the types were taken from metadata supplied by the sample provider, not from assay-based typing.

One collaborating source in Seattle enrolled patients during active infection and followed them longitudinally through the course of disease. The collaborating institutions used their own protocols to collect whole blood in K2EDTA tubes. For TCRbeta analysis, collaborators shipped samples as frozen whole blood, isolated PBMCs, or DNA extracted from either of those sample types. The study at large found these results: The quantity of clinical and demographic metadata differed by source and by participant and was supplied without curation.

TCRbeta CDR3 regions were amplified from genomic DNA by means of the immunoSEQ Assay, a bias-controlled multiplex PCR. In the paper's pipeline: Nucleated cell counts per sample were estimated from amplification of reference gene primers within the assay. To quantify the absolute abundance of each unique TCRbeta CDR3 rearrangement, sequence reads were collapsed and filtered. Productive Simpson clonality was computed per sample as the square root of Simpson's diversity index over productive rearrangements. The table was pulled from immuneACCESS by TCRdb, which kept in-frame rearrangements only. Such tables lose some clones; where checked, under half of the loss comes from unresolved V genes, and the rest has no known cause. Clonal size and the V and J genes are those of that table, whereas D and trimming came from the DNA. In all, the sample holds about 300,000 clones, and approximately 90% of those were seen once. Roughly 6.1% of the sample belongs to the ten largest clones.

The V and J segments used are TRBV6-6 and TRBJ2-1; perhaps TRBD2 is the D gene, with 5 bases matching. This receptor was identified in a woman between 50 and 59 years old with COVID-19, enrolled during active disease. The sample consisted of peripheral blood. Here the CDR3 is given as CASSPLARGLNEQFF. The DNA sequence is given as TGTGCCAGCAGTCCCTTAGCGAGAGGGCTCAATGAGCAGTTCTTC.